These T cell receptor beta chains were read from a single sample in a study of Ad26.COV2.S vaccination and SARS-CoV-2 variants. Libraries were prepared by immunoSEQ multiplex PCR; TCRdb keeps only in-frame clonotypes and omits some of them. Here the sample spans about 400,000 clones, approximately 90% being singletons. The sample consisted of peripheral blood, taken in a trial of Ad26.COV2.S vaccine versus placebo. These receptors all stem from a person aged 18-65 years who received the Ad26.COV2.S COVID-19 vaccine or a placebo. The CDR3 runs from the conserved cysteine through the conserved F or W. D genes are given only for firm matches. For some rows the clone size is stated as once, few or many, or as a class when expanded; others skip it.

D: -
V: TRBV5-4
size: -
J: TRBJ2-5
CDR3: CASSLPRQQETQYF
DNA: TGTGCCAGCAGCTTGCCTCGACAGCAAGAGACCCAGTACTTC

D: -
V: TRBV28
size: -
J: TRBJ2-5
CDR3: CASSWGAETQYF
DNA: TGTGCCAGCAGTTGGGGGGCTGAGACCCAGTACTTC

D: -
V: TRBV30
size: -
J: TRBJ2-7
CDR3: CAWSGMVRDEQYF
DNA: TGTGCCTGGAGTGGGATGGTCCGCGACGAGCAGTACTTC

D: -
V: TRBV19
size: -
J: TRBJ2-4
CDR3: CASSISPGSGDIQYF
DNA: TGTGCCAGTAGTATATCACCGGGTTCAGGGGACATTCAGTACTTC

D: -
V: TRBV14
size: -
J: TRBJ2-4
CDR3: CASSLQRGGMDIQYF
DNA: TGTGCCAGCAGCCTACAGAGAGGGGGAATGGACATTCAGTACTTC

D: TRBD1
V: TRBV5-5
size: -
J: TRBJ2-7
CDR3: CASSFSPGTAYEQYF
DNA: TGTGCCAGCAGCTTCTCGCCCGGGACAGCCTACGAGCAGTACTTC

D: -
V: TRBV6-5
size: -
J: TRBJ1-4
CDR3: CASSRAANEKLFF
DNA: TGTGCCAGCAGCAGGGCTGCTAATGAAAAACTGTTTTTT

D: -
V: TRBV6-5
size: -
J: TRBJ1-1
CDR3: CASRGLKGSATEAFF
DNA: TGTGCCAGCAGAGGCCTTAAGGGGAGTGCCACTGAAGCTTTCTTT

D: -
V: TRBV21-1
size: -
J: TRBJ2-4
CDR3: CASSKLGTGNFGVLAKNIQYF
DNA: TGTGCCAGCAGCAAATTGGGGACAGGGAATTTTGGAGTATTAGCCAAAAACATTCAGTACTTC

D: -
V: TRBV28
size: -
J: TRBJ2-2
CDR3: CASRGGTATGELFF
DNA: TGTGCCAGCAGGGGGGGGACAGCTACCGGGGAGCTGTTTTTT

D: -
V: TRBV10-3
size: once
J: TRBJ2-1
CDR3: CAIRETGGGLNEQFF
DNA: TGTGCCATCAGAGAGACAGGTGGGGGCCTGAATGAGCAGTTCTTC